Below, 27 T cell receptor beta chains from the same sample are listed, as sequenced in a study of cytomegalovirus exposure and HLA in healthy donors. The PCR contained 60 Vbeta and 13 Jbeta primers. The assay was immunoSEQ multiplex PCR, and TCRdb's table has in-frame clones only and misses some. The repertoire includes 200,000 to 250,000 clones, around 81% of them detected once, and around 8.3% sits in the top ten. Material: PBMCs. Receptor source: a woman in her fifties or sixties in good health and CMV-seropositive.

The chain recombines TRBV29-1 with TRBJ1-5; 7 bases match TRBD1. Germline loops: CDR1 SQVTM, CDR2 ANQGSEA. V lost 4 bases, J lost 4 bases, and 4 bases stayed unmatched. The CDR3 extends over 13 amino acids. CDR3 sequence (DNA): TGCAGCGTTGGTGGACAGGTAAATCAGCCCCAGCATTTT. Its translation: CSVGGQVNQPQHF.

This rearrangement joins TRBV6-4 to TRBJ2-3; TRBD1 matches at 8 bases. The CDR3 spans 14 residues. Germline V gene lookup returns CDR1 MRHNA and CDR2 SNTAGT. After removal of 6 bases from V and 3 bases from J, the junction contained 5 bases not matched to a gene. In DNA, the CDR3 is TGTGCCAGCAGAGAACGGACAGGGACAGATACGCAGTATTTT. Amino acid sequence: CASRERTGTDTQYF.

The rearrangement joins TRBV27 to TRBJ1-5; tentatively, D is TRBD1 (6 bases). This CDR3 contains 15 residues. Germline V gives CDR1 MNHEY, CDR2 SMNVEV (reference sequence). V was shortened by 5 bases and J by 4 bases, with 15 bases between the two germline ends. CDR3 protein: CASSRDRLGNQPQHF. In nucleotides, the CDR3 is TGTGCCAGCAGTCGAGACAGGTTAGGTAATCAGCCCCAGCATTTT.

This chain connects TRBV5-1 to TRBJ2-3; TRBD1 aligns across 11 bases. Germline trimming cut 4 bases from V and 2 bases from J; bases unmatched to any gene: 6. CDR1 is SGHRS and CDR2 is YFSETQ in the germline V gene. This CDR3 region has 16 residues. The CDR3 reads CASSRGQGANTDTQYF. CDR3 nucleotides: TGCGCCAGCAGCCGAGGACAGGGGGCAAACACAGATACGCAGTATTTT.

The chain employs TRBV6-1 and TRBJ2-2; D unclear. This CDR3 comprises 15 residues. Trimming removed 6 bases from V and 5 bases from J, with 16 bases in between. The germline CDR1 and CDR2 sequences are MNHNS and SASEGT. CDR3 nucleotides: TGTGCCAGCAGGGTACAGACGGAAAAAACCGGGGAGCTGTTTTTT. Encoded protein: CASRVQTEKTGELFF.

The rearrangement joins TRBV5-4 to TRBJ2-2; D not resolved. In germline, CDR1 is SGHNT, CDR2 YYREEE (reference sequence). This CDR3 contains 12 residues. The V end lost 3 bases, the J end lost 3 bases, and 3 bases lay between the germline ends. The CDR3 DNA reads as TGTGCCAGCAGCTCAGACACCGGGGAGCTGTTTTTT. Translated, it gives CASSSDTGELFF.

This clone was counted only a few times. The gene calls are TRBV5-5 and TRBJ1-2, with TRBD1 matching 7 bases. CDR1 is SGHKS and CDR2 is YYEKEE in the germline V gene (reference sequence). The trim removed 0 bases at V and 6 bases at J, leaving 8 bases unmatched. The CDR3 is 15 residues long. The CDR3 coding sequence is TGTGCCAGCAGCTTGGGGGGCAGGGGGTACGATGGCTACACCTTC. Translation: CASSLGGRGYDGYTF.

The chain is built from TRBV7-9 and TRBJ2-1, with TRBD1 identical over 7 bases. Unmatched junction bases numbered 7, after V lost 4 bases and J lost 13 bases. There are 12 residues in the CDR3. Germline CDR1 and CDR2: SEHNR and FQNEAQ (reference sequence). In DNA form, the CDR3 reads TGTGCCAGCAGCTCGTACAGGGGACCCCAGTTCTTC. Amino acids: CASSSYRGPQFF.

The V call is TRBV27, the J call TRBJ1-2; 7 nucleotides match TRBD1. The CDR3 runs to 13 residues. Germline V lookup: CDR1 MNHEY, CDR2 SMNVEV (reference sequence). J gave up 7 bases and V 6 bases, and 8 bases lay outside the gene matches. The CDR3 DNA reads TGTGCCAGCAGCCGACAGGGCGGTGGTGGCTACACCTTC. Protein sequence: CASSRQGGGGYTF.

The V call is TRBV25-1, the J call TRBJ2-1, with D possibly matching TRBD2 (6 bases). This CDR3 is built from 15 residues. Trimming cost V 2 bases and J 10 bases, with 18 bases left between them. CDR1 is MGHDK and CDR2 is SYGVNS in the germline V gene. The CDR3 DNA sequence: TGTGCCAGCAGTGAAGTCGCGGGAAAGAGGGGCGAGCAGTTCTTC. This sequence encodes CASSEVAGKRGEQFF.

The J gene is TRBJ1-3, the V gene TRBV7-9; D is possibly TRBD1 (5 bases). This CDR3 spans 14 amino acids. CDR1 is SEHNR, CDR2 FQNEAQ, per germline (reference sequence). V lost 5 bases and J lost 1, with 9 bases in between. The CDR3 loop is CASSPGTSGNTIYF. The CDR3 nucleotides read TGTGCCAGCAGCCCGGGGACTTCTGGAAACACCATATATTTT.

The rearrangement links TRBV6-5 to TRBJ2-3, with 7 bases identical to TRBD2. Trimming cost V 2 bases and J 3 bases; bases outside gene matches: 8. Germline lookup yields CDR1 MNHEY and CDR2 SVGAGI. CDR3 length: 16 residues. The CDR3 DNA is TGTGCCAGCAGTTACCAGACCGGGAGGTCAACAGATACGCAGTATTTT. This sequence encodes CASSYQTGRSTDTQYF.

In this sample, this clone turned up a few times. The chain recombines TRBV2 with TRBJ1-4; no reliable D call. This CDR3 is 14 amino acids long. Between the trimmed V and J ends, which lost 6 bases and 7 bases, there was a span of 15 bases. Looked up from germline, CDR1 is SNHLY and CDR2 is FYNNEI. The CDR3 sequence: CASRDQRTREKLFF. The CDR3 bases are TGTGCCAGCAGGGACCAACGGACTCGTGAAAAACTGTTTTTT.

The chain has TRBV27 and TRBJ2-2; D is unresolved. The CDR3 length is 12 residues. V lost 3 bases and J 7 bases, leaving 6 bases between the germline ends. In germline, CDR1 is MNHEY, CDR2 SMNVEV (reference sequence). The CDR3 DNA reads TGTGCCAGCAGTTTGGAGTTCGGGGAGCTGTTTTTT. Translation gives CASSLEFGELFF.

This chain uses TRBV6-6 with TRBJ1-4; D remains ambiguous. Germline V CDR1 and CDR2: MNHNY, SVGAGI (reference sequence). CDR3 length equals 13 residues. V lost 4 bases, J lost 7 bases, and 10 bases lay in between. This CDR3 is CASSWPGSEKLFF. CDR3 DNA: TGTGCCAGCAGTTGGCCGGGTAGTGAAAAACTGTTTTTT.

The chain joins TRBV29-1 to TRBJ2-3, with TRBD2 matching 9 bases. The junction had 3 bases not matched to a gene; V was cut back by 3 bases and J by 2 bases. This CDR3 contains 14 residues. Per the germline V gene, CDR1 is SQVTM and CDR2 is ANQGSEA. CDR3 sequence: CSVDLAGITDTQYF. The CDR3 nucleotides read TGCAGCGTTGATCTAGCGGGGATCACAGATACGCAGTATTTT.

Turning to this clone: At one end, the junction sequence differs from germline, possibly due to a read error. This rearrangement joins TRBV9 to TRBJ2-7; 8 bases are a match to TRBD1. This CDR3 has 17 amino acids. CDR1 is SGDLS, CDR2 YYNGEE, per germline. CDR3 sequence reads: CAGRLDRALGIPYEQYF. The CDR3 nucleotides are TGTGCCGGCAGACTGGACAGGGCTCTTGGGATCCCCTACGAGCAGTACTTC.

V and J are TRBV7-6 and TRBJ2-6; TRBD2 agrees at 9 bases. J was trimmed by 0 bases and V by 5 bases; bases with no gene match: 5. The CDR3 is 17 amino acids. CDR1 SGHVS and CDR2 FNYEAQ come from the germline V gene. The CDR3 loop reads CASSGKAGGSGANVLTF. The CDR3 nucleotides are TGTGCCAGCAGCGGCAAAGCGGGAGGCTCTGGGGCCAACGTCCTGACTTTC.

The chain carries TRBV19 and TRBJ1-5; possible D gene TRBD1, 5 bases. This CDR3 spans 14 amino acids. The V end lost 3 bases, the J end lost 4 bases, and 10 bases lay between the germline ends. Germline V lookup: CDR1 LNHDA, CDR2 SQIVND (reference sequence). This chain's CDR3 is CASSIRARNQPQHF. The CDR3 region has the DNA TGTGCCAGTAGTATCAGGGCTCGGAATCAGCCCCAGCATTTT.

The V call is TRBV27, the J call TRBJ1-2; maybe TRBD1 (6 bases). The CDR3 is 15 amino acids. Germline lookup yields CDR1 MNHEY and CDR2 SMNVEV (reference sequence). The V gene lost 11 bases and the J gene lost 2 bases, with 21 bases spanning the gap. As DNA, the CDR3 is TGTGCCGGTCATTTAGGGACACCCTGGAACTATGGCTACACCTTC. As protein: CAGHLGTPWNYGYTF.

This clone was observed once. The CDR3 sequence: CASEGDRAWEKLFF. Written as DNA, the CDR3 is TGTGCCAGCGAGGGAGACAGGGCATGGGAAAAACTGTTTTTT. The chain uses TRBV6-1 and TRBJ1-4; 7 nucleotides align to TRBD1. Trimming at V came to 8 bases and at J to 8 bases, leaving 11 bases not matched to a gene. CDR1 is MNHNS, CDR2 SASEGT, per germline. This CDR3 region has 14 residues.

The gene calls are TRBV18 and TRBJ2-7, with a possible D match to TRBD1 (5 bases). CDR1 and CDR2 (germline): KGHSH, LQKENI. The CDR3 contains 14 residues. Deletions cut 0 bases from V and 3 bases from J, with 9 bases between. Here the CDR3 DNA reads TGTGCCAGCTCACCACCACAGGCCGTCTACGAGCAGTACTTC. It is translated as CASSPPQAVYEQYF. The variable domain in full, with the rest retrieved from reference TRBV18 and TRBJ2-7, is NAGVMQNPRHLVRRRGQEARLRCSPMKGHSHVYWYRQLPEEGLKFMVYLQKENIIDESGMPKERFSAEFPKEGPSILRIQQVVRGDSAAYFCASSPPQAVYEQYFGPGTRLTVT.

This chain's CDR3 is CASSGGTSQETQYF. The CDR3 region has the DNA TGCGCCAGCAGTGGAGGAACAAGCCAAGAGACCCAGTACTTC. The chain has TRBV10-1 and TRBJ2-5; D call uncertain. CDR1 and CDR2 (germline): WNHNN, SYGVQD (reference sequence). Trimming cost V 4 bases and J 1 base, with 10 bases left between them. The CDR3 sequence is 14 residues long.

The V and J genes are TRBV7-9 and TRBJ2-7, with D maybe TRBD1 (5 bases). Germline lookup yields CDR1 SEHNR and CDR2 FQNEAQ (reference sequence). This CDR3 has 13 residues. The germline V and J ends were trimmed by 4 bases and 5 bases, with 12 bases remaining between them. CDR3 loop: CASSSAGNHEQYF. The DNA of the CDR3 is TGTGCCAGCAGCTCGGCAGGGAACCACGAGCAGTACTTC.

In its sample, this clone was seen once. This sequence joins TRBV6-6 and TRBJ1-2, with a possible D match to TRBD1 (5 bases). The V end was cut by 4 bases, the J end by 2 bases, with 14 bases between. This CDR3 region has 15 residues. From germline, CDR1 is MNHNY and CDR2 SVGAGI (reference sequence). In nucleotides, the CDR3 is TGTGCCAGCAGTTCGACAGTGCAGCAAAACTATGGCTACACCTTC. Translation gives CASSSTVQQNYGYTF.

The chain uses TRBV18 and TRBJ2-3; 7 bases are a match to TRBD1. CDR1 and CDR2 (germline): KGHSH, LQKENI. CDR3 length: 15 residues. V lost 6 bases, J lost 2 bases, and 8 bases stayed unmatched. This chain's CDR3 is CASSTQGFSTDTQYF. The CDR3 DNA reads as TGTGCCAGCTCCACACAGGGGTTCTCCACAGATACGCAGTATTTT.

The chain combines TRBV5-1 with TRBJ2-1, with 9 bases identical to TRBD1. Germline V gene data show CDR1 as SGHRS and CDR2 as YFSETQ. Trimming cost V 3 bases and J 5 bases; bases outside gene matches: 9. The CDR3 is 16 amino acids. The CDR3 reads CASSSGTGRLNNEQFF. The CDR3 nucleotides are TGCGCCAGCAGCTCCGGGACAGGGCGACTAAACAATGAGCAGTTCTTC.